The 26 T cell receptor beta chains listed next were all sequenced from one sample in a study of OX40 agonist ivuxolimab in advanced cancers. This table comes from immunoSEQ multiplex PCR, and its TCRdb copy is limited to in-frame clones, with some not included. The table lists nearly 80,000 clones, about 91% of them singletons. The specimen comprised CD4+ or CD8+ T cells sorted from blood, sampled in a trial of the OX40 agonist ivuxolimab. The receptor source for this set is an adult with an advanced solid tumor such as melanoma, head and neck, liver or kidney cancer.

The chain employs TRBV1 and TRBJ2-4; TRBD1 reflects the table's D call only, with no check against the DNA. TRBV1 is described as a pseudogene. The CDR3 loop spans 12 amino acids. The CDR3 region is CTSSHRGSIQYF. The CDR3 coding sequence is TGCACCAGCAGCCACAGGGGGAGCATTCAGTACTTC.

The chain recombines TRBV5-1 with TRBJ2-7, with D unresolved. Germline CDR1 and CDR2: SGHRS and YFSETQ. V lost 5 bases and J 3 bases, leaving 12 bases between the germline ends. The CDR3 has 13 amino acids. This CDR3 is CASRSGSFYEQYF. CDR3 in DNA: TGCGCCAGCAGATCTGGTAGCTTCTACGAGCAGTACTTC.

As concerns this clone: Other nucleotide sequences from this sample produce the same CDR3. The gene calls are TRBV5-1 and TRBJ1-5; D is perhaps TRBD1 (5 bases). The CDR3 contains 15 residues. V was clipped by 0 bases and J by 0 bases, with 7 bases between them. Germline lookup yields CDR1 SGHRS and CDR2 YFSETQ. The CDR3: CASSLGQSSNQPQHF. In nucleotides, the CDR3 is TGCGCCAGCAGCTTGGGACAGAGTAGCAATCAGCCCCAGCATTTT.

CDR3 in amino acids: CASCMTGVITDTQYF. The CDR3 DNA follows: TGCGCCAGCTGCATGACAGGGGTTATCACAGATACGCAGTATTTT. The rearrangement joins TRBV5-1 to TRBJ2-3, with 8 bases aligning to TRBD1. CDR1 is SGHRS and CDR2 is YFSETQ in the germline V gene. Trimming at V came to 7 bases and at J to 2 bases, leaving 9 bases not matched to a gene. The CDR3 runs to 15 residues.

V is TRBV19 and J is TRBJ1-5, with a possible D match to TRBD1 (5 bases). The V gene lost 4 bases and the J gene lost 1 base, with 11 bases spanning the gap. The germline gives CDR1 LNHDA, CDR2 SQIVND (reference sequence). The CDR3 loop spans 15 amino acids. Here the CDR3 reads CASSTYWGSNQPQHF. CDR3 bases: TGTGCCAGTAGTACCTATTGGGGCAGCAATCAGCCCCAGCATTTT.

The chain recombines TRBV10-3 with TRBJ1-1, with D maybe TRBD1 (6 bases). The CDR3 is made up of 13 amino acids. Germline V gives CDR1 ENHRY, CDR2 SYGVKD. The V end lost 10 bases, the J end lost 1 base, and 13 bases lay between the germline ends. CDR3 protein: CASQGQGNTEAFF. CDR3 nucleotide sequence: TGTGCCAGCCAGGGACAAGGGAACACTGAAGCTTTCTTT.

This clone was recorded once. This sequence joins TRBV6-1 and TRBJ2-7; D could derive from TRBD1 or TRBD2 (5 bases each). The V gene's germline CDR1 is MNHNS and CDR2 SASEGT. The CDR3 length is 13 residues. V gave up 6 bases and J gave up 2 bases, with 11 bases separating them. CDR3 coding DNA: TGTGCCAGCAGGGGGACGGGTACCTACGAGCAGTACTTC. Translated, it gives CASRGTGTYEQYF.

J is TRBJ2-7 and V is TRBV6-6, with TRBD1 as a possible D gene (5 bases). The V and J ends lost 7 bases and 0 bases respectively, with 13 bases between them. Germline V CDR1 and CDR2: MNHNY, SVGAGI (reference sequence). CDR3 length equals 14 residues. The CDR3 region has the DNA TGTGCCAGCAACTTGGGGCTACCCTCCTACGAGCAGTACTTC. Amino acid sequence: CASNLGLPSYEQYF.

This sequence joins TRBV28 and TRBJ2-7; no clear D. Per the germline V gene, CDR1 is MDHEN and CDR2 is SYDVKM. The CDR3 runs 11 residues. Trimming shortened V by 4 bases and J by 5 bases, and 6 bases separated the two germline ends. CDR3 nucleotide sequence: TGTGCCAGCAGTTATGAGGACGAGCAGTACTTC. Its translation is CASSYEDEQYF. Supplemented by reference TRBV28 and TRBJ2-7, the full variable domain reads DVKVTQSSRYLVKRTGEKVFLECVQDMDHENMFWYRQDPGLGLRLIYFSYDVKMKEKGDIPEGYSVSREKKERFSLILESASTNQTSMYLCASSYEDEQYFGPGTRLTVT.

The V call is TRBV7-9, the J call TRBJ2-1, with no clear D. Trimming pared 8 bases from V and 4 bases from J, leaving 9 bases between. The CDR3 extends over 12 amino acids. CDR1 and CDR2 from the germline V gene are SEHNR and FQNEAQ (reference sequence). The CDR3 coding sequence is TGTGCCAGCTTCCTGGGGTACAATGAGCAGTTCTTC. This encodes CASFLGYNEQFF.

The chain is built from TRBV5-1 and TRBJ1-4; perhaps TRBD1 as D (6 bases). CDR1 and CDR2 (germline): SGHRS, YFSETQ. The V gene lost 7 bases and the J gene lost 2 bases, with 9 bases spanning the gap. CDR3 length: 13 amino acids. The CDR3 sequence is CASATGTNEKLFF. The CDR3 nucleotides read TGCGCCAGCGCGACAGGTACTAATGAAAAACTGTTTTTT.

The chain has TRBV15 and TRBJ1-5; perhaps TRBD1 as D (6 bases). Trimming took off 5 bases at V and 4 bases at J, with 12 bases between the two ends. This CDR3 is built from 14 residues. Germline V lookup: CDR1 LNHNV, CDR2 YYDKDF (reference sequence). The CDR3 region is CATSPVTGNQPQHF. CDR3 bases: TGTGCCACCAGCCCTGTCACAGGGAATCAGCCCCAGCATTTT.

J is TRBJ1-5 and V is TRBV18; no reliable D call. This CDR3 spans 12 amino acids. Germline lookup yields CDR1 KGHSH and CDR2 LQKENI. V dropped 6 bases and J dropped 8 bases, with 11 bases sitting between them. CDR3 region: CASSRLGEPQHF. Written as DNA, the CDR3 is TGTGCCAGCTCGCGCCTTGGGGAGCCCCAGCATTTT.

V gene TRBV18 combines with J gene TRBJ2-5; 7 bases are shared with TRBD2. The junction had 0 bases not matched to a gene; V was cut back by 1 base and J by 4 bases. CDR3 length: 13 residues. Germline-derived CDR1 and CDR2 are KGHSH and LQKENI. The CDR3 loop is CASSPLAGETQYF. For the CDR3, the DNA is TGTGCCAGCTCACCACTAGCGGGAGAGACCCAGTACTTC.

In nucleotides, the CDR3 is TGTGCCAGCAGTTCAGGCAACATTCAGTACTTC. Translation gives CASSSGNIQYF. The chain combines TRBV6-5 with TRBJ2-4; D uncertain. From germline, CDR1 is MNHEY and CDR2 SVGAGI. Deletions cut 4 bases from V and 7 bases from J, with 5 bases between. The CDR3 totals 11 residues.

The V call is TRBV19, the J call TRBJ2-3; possible D gene TRBD2, 5 bases. This CDR3 spans 15 amino acids. Germline CDR1 LNHDA, CDR2 SQIVND (reference sequence). V was cut by 5 bases and J by 0 bases, with 12 bases left in between. The chain's CDR3 is CASSADRRSTDTQYF. The CDR3 coding sequence is TGTGCCAGTAGTGCCGACCGGAGGAGCACAGATACGCAGTATTTT.

The J gene is TRBJ2-1, the V gene TRBV18, with D possibly matching TRBD2 (5 bases). Trimming stripped 3 bases from V and 6 bases from J, with 21 bases between. The CDR3 totals 17 residues. Germline-derived CDR1 and CDR2 are KGHSH and LQKENI. The CDR3 DNA reads as TGTGCCAGCTCACCTGGGGTAGGGATAAGCGGCGGCAATGAGCAGTTCTTC. Protein sequence: CASSPGVGISGGNEQFF.

This clone has a count of ten or more. V is TRBV10-1 and J is TRBJ1-1; no clear D. Trimming cost V 5 bases and J 3 bases, with 19 bases left between them. The germline gives CDR1 WNHNN, CDR2 SYGVQD (reference sequence). This CDR3 has 16 amino acids. CDR3 in amino acids: CASSNDPKARDTEAFF. In DNA, the CDR3 is TGCGCCAGCAGTAACGACCCGAAGGCTCGGGACACTGAAGCTTTCTTT.

Only one count was recorded for this clone. The CDR3 DNA follows: TGTGCCAGCAGCGATCAGGGTTCGGGTCTAGCGCTTTCCTACGAGCAGTACTTC. It is translated as CASSDQGSGLALSYEQYF. This rearrangement joins TRBV21-1 to TRBJ2-7; the table's D call, TRBD2, was not checked against the DNA. TRBV21-1 is classified as a pseudogene. The CDR3 sequence is 18 residues long.

This chain links TRBV5-4 with TRBJ1-2, with D uncertain. The CDR3 extends over 17 amino acids. V was shortened by 3 bases and J by 0 bases, with 18 bases between the two germline ends. The germline V gene has CDR1 SGHNT and CDR2 YYREEE (reference sequence). CDR3 region: CASSSIPGPNTNYGYTF. In nucleotides, the CDR3 is TGTGCCAGCAGCTCAATACCTGGACCCAATACTAACTATGGCTACACCTTC.

This sequence joins TRBV6-6 and TRBJ1-3, with a weak D call TRBD1 (5 bases). The ends were cut back, 6 bases at V and 0 bases at J, with 9 bases in the middle. Germline values: CDR1 MNHNY, CDR2 SVGAGI (reference sequence). The CDR3 totals 14 residues. The CDR3: CASRRTTSGNTIYF. The CDR3 DNA is TGTGCCAGCAGGCGGACAACCTCTGGAAACACCATATATTTT.

The genes are TRBV19 and TRBJ1-2; 7 bases agree with TRBD1. The germline V gene has CDR1 LNHDA and CDR2 SQIVND (reference sequence). The CDR3 sequence is 13 residues long. V lost 8 bases and J lost 7; bases outside the gene matches: 10. The CDR3 sequence is CASDTQGSLGYTF. The CDR3 DNA reads as TGTGCCAGTGACACACAGGGGAGTCTTGGCTACACCTTC.

The chain uses TRBV19 and TRBJ2-7; D is uncertain. V lost 5 bases and J lost 2, with 10 bases in between. This CDR3 comprises 13 residues. Germline loops: CDR1 LNHDA, CDR2 SQIVND (reference sequence). The CDR3 nucleotides are TGTGCCAGTAGTCCAGTCGGCGCCTACGAGCAGTACTTC. Its translation: CASSPVGAYEQYF.

This chain connects TRBV6-1 to TRBJ1-4, with 7 bases aligning to TRBD1. V shed 3 bases, J shed 7 bases, and the junction held 14 bases outside the gene matches. Germline V gene data show CDR1 as MNHNS and CDR2 as SASEGT. CDR3 length: 17 residues. CDR3 DNA sequence: TGTGCCAGCAGTGAGTGGGGCTTCCGGGACAGAGTTGAAAAACTGTTTTTT. Amino acid sequence: CASSEWGFRDRVEKLFF.

The V gene is TRBV28, the J gene TRBJ1-2; TRBD1 aligns across 7 bases. The germline gives CDR1 MDHEN, CDR2 SYDVKM. V lost 1 base to trimming and J lost 8 bases; unmatched junction nucleotides: 7. This CDR3 contains 14 residues. The CDR3 spells CASSLSDRVKGYTF. DNA of the CDR3: TGTGCCAGCAGTTTATCAGACAGGGTAAAAGGCTACACCTTC.

This rearrangement joins TRBV7-2 to TRBJ2-1, with TRBD2 matching over 7 bases. This CDR3 comprises 12 residues. J gave up 8 bases and V 6 bases, and 4 bases lay outside the gene matches. Germline values: CDR1 SGHTA, CDR2 FQGNSA. The CDR3 DNA is TGTGCCAGCAGGGGGGGAGGGGATGAGCAGTTCTTC. Translation: CASRGGGDEQFF.